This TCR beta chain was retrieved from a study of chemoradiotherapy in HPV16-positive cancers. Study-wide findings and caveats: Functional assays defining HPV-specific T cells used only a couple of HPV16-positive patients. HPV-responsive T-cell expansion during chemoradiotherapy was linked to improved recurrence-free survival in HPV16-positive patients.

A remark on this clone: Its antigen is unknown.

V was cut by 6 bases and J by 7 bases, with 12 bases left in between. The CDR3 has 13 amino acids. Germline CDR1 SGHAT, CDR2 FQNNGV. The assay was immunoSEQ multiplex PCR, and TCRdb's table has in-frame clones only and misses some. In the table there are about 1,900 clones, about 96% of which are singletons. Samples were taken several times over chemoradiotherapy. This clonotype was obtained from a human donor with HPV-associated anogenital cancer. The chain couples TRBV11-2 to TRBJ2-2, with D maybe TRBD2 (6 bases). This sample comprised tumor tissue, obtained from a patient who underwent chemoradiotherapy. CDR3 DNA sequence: TGTGCCAGCAGTCAACTGCGGGACGGGGAGCTGTTTTTT. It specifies CASSQLRDGELFF.